Each of the 24 T cell receptor beta chains below was sequenced from the same sample in a study of CD8+CD57+ T cells in acquired aplastic anemia (dated by TCRdb to the late 2010s). Expansion of CD8+CD57+ cells had been shown by flow cytometry in the patients chosen for sequencing. The sequencer listed for this sample is Illumina HiSeq 2000. Genomic DNA served as template for TCR beta VDJ combination and CDR3 sequence profiling. TCRdb ran its own pipeline on the public reads, namely fastp trimming at Q25 and MiXCR clone calling, and kept in-frame beta chains. Records with the same CDR3 protein are collapsed into one entry carrying the most frequent genes and DNA. A total of approximately 250,000 distinct CDR3 sequences appear in this sample, roughly 80% of them only once. The ten largest clonotypes hold about 41% of the sample. The sample comprised sorted CD4+, CD8+, or CD8+CD57+ T cells (not recorded which) from PBMCs. These receptors were obtained from a human donor with aplastic anemia.

The V gene is TRBV7-9, the J gene TRBJ2-5; D call uncertain. The germline gives CDR1 SEHNR, CDR2 FQNEAQ (reference sequence). The V end lost 3 bases, the J end lost 3 bases, and 11 bases lay between the germline ends. The CDR3 is made up of 14 amino acids. CDR3 region: CASSFSTAKETQYF. The CDR3 region has the DNA TGTGCCAGCAGCTTCTCTACTGCCAAAGAGACCCAGTACTTC.

The V gene is TRBV7-8, the J gene TRBJ2-3; 8 positions match TRBD2. V lost 5 bases and J lost 10; bases outside the gene matches: 14. The V gene's germline CDR1 is SGHVS and CDR2 FQNEAQ. The CDR3 sequence is 15 residues long. For the CDR3, the DNA is TGTGCCAGCAGCCGGACGGGAGGGGCCGAAGCGCCGCAGTATTTT. Amino acids: CASSRTGGAEAPQYF.

About this clonotype itself: The DNA is left out, because the CDR3 cannot be placed on it with certainty; the CDR3 is given as TCRdb lists it. The rearrangement joins TRBV7-9 to TRBJ2-3; the tabulated D call, TRBD2, remains unverified against the DNA. The CDR3 totals 14 residues, both ends included. Germline assignment: CDR1 SEHNR and CDR2 FQNEAQ (reference sequence). CDR3 region: CASSLVPGPLFFGF.

The chain couples TRBV24-1 to TRBJ1-1; possible D gene TRBD1, 6 bases. The ends were cut back, 9 bases at V and 11 bases at J, with 18 bases in the middle. The CDR3 runs 12 residues. Germline V CDR1 and CDR2: KGHDR, SFDVKD. Here the CDR3 DNA reads TGTGCCACCGAGGCAGGGGACACCGGGGCTTTCTTT. Amino acids: CATEAGDTGAFF.

This clonotype has a count of ten or more. This rearrangement joins TRBV15 to TRBJ2-7; 7 nucleotides agree with TRBD1. This CDR3 is built from 13 residues. CDR1 is LNHNV and CDR2 is YYDKDF in the germline V gene (reference sequence). With V trimmed by 6 bases and J by 6 bases, 8 bases remained unmatched. This chain's CDR3 is CATRRQGESEQYF. The CDR3 DNA sequence: TGTGCCACCAGAAGACAGGGCGAGTCCGAGCAGTACTTC. Combining the CDR3 with reference TRBV15 and TRBJ2-7 gives the whole variable domain DAMVIQNPRYQVTQFGKPVTLSCSQTLNHNVMYWYQQKSSQAPKLLFHYYDKDFNNEADTPDNFQSRRPNTSFCFLDIRSPGLGDTAMYLCATRRQGESEQYFGPGTRLTVT.

The chain couples TRBV7-8 to TRBJ2-7; no clear D gene. The CDR3 covers 18 residues. CDR1 and CDR2 from the germline V gene are SGHVS and FQNEAQ. Deletions cut 0 bases from V and 4 bases from J, with 22 bases between. CDR3 bases: TGTGCCAGCAGCTTAGCGCGAGATCGCGCAACCCAGTCTTACGAGCAGTACGTC. Protein product: CASSLARDRATQSYEQYV.

Comment on this clonotype: An end of the junction does not agree with germline; a read error may underlie this. The chain links TRBV7-9 to TRBJ1-1, with 8 positions matching TRBD1. The CDR3 contains 13 residues. The germline gives CDR1 SEHNR, CDR2 FQNEAQ (reference sequence). CDR3 sequence: CASRTHRGNSPLF. CDR3 nucleotides: TGTGCCAGCAGGACCCACAGGGGGAATTCACCCCTCTTC.

Turning to this clonotype: One junction end disagrees with the germline gene, perhaps due to a read error. The gene calls are TRBV5-1 and TRBJ2-7; TRBD2 might be the D (7 bases). Germline V lookup: CDR1 SGHRS, CDR2 YFSETQ. This CDR3 is 11 amino acids long. The CDR3 is CASSGVGGGGF. In nucleotides, the CDR3 is TGTGCCAGCAGCGGGGTTGGGGGAGGGGGCTTC.

This chain connects TRBV7-8 to TRBJ1-2; tentative D call: TRBD1 (5 bases). V shed 4 bases and J shed 5 bases, with 17 bases lying between them. The CDR3 consists of 15 residues. Germline V gives CDR1 SGHVS, CDR2 FQNEAQ. The CDR3 is CASSSDRLKNYGYTF. DNA for the CDR3: TGTGCCAGCAGCTCAGACAGACTTAAGAATTATGGCTACACCTTC.

This sequence joins TRBV7-2 and TRBJ2-1; possibly TRBD1 or TRBD2 for D (5 bases each). The CDR3 runs 16 residues. The germline V gene encodes CDR1 SGHTA and CDR2 FQGNSA. The V end lost 3 bases, the J end lost 13 bases, and 25 bases lay between the germline ends. CDR3 in amino acids: CASSFQRNGTSHSQFF. DNA for the CDR3: TGTGCCAGCAGCTTTCAAAGAAACGGGACGAGCCATTCCCAGTTCTTC.

J is TRBJ2-7 and V is TRBV7-8; a weak D match, TRBD1 (5 bases). The CDR3 consists of 15 residues. CDR1 is SGHVS and CDR2 is FQNEAQ in the germline V gene. V dropped 4 bases and J dropped 3 bases, with 16 bases sitting between them. In nucleotides, the CDR3 is TGTGCCAGCAGCTGCCCCGGTTGGCAGGGCTACGAGCAGTACTTC. Its translation: CASSCPGWQGYEQYF.

The chain has TRBV7-3 and TRBJ2-5, with D tentatively TRBD1 (5 bases). The germline CDR1 and CDR2 sequences are SGHTA and FQGTGA. V was trimmed by 3 bases and J by 14 bases, leaving 22 bases between them. The CDR3 spans 14 residues. The CDR3 loop reads CASSLDLTENTEYF. The CDR3 DNA reads TGTGCCAGCAGCTTGGACCTGACAGAGAACACTGAATACTTC.

A note on this clonotype: Since the CDR3 does not end with the conserved phenylalanine or tryptophan, this likely comes from a read error. The DNA is left out, because the CDR3 cannot be placed on it with certainty; the CDR3 is given as TCRdb lists it. The chain recombines TRBV11-3 with TRBJ2-7; no check of the table's D call, TRBD1, against the DNA was made. The CDR3 is 13 residues long, counting both termini. The germline gives CDR1 SGHNT, CDR2 YENEEA. The CDR3 reads CASSLGVTGNPEA.

The rearrangement uses TRBV7-9 and TRBJ1-6; D is unresolved. The CDR3 extends over 16 amino acids. Trimming pared 5 bases from V and 13 bases from J, leaving 24 bases between. CDR1 is SEHNR and CDR2 is FQNEAQ in the germline V gene (reference sequence). CDR3 in amino acids: CASSAEGASYYSPLHF. CDR3 sequence (DNA): TGTGCCAGCAGCGCGGAGGGCGCCAGCTATTACTCGCCCCTCCACTTT.

Concerning this clonotype itself: Its ends do not fully match the called genes, so a read error is possible. This rearrangement joins TRBV7-8 to TRBJ1-1; no reliable D call. Germline CDR1 and CDR2: SGHVS and FQNEAQ. The CDR3 sequence is 15 residues long. The CDR3 spells CASSLELTRNTESFF. CDR3 sequence (DNA): TGTGCCAGCAGCTTAGAGCTAACACGGAACACTGAATCTTTCTTT.

The chain uses TRBV5-8 and TRBJ2-5, with D uncertain. The V end lost 2 bases, the J end lost 4 bases, and 15 bases lay between the germline ends. This CDR3 has 15 residues. The germline V gene has CDR1 SGHTS and CDR2 YDEGEE. The CDR3 sequence is CASSFSRAWGETQYF. For the CDR3, the DNA is TGTGCCAGCAGCTTTAGTAGGGCTTGGGGAGAGACCCAGTACTTC.

This clonotype occurred once. The CDR3 is CASSDMTGDNEQFF. CDR3 nucleotide sequence: TGTGCCAGCAGCGATATGACAGGGGACAATGAGCAGTTCTTC. The rearrangement links TRBV7-8 to TRBJ2-1; 8 nucleotides line up with TRBD1. CDR1 is SGHVS and CDR2 is FQNEAQ in the germline V gene. V shed 5 bases and J 5 bases; nucleotides not matched to a gene: 5. There are 14 residues in the CDR3. Looking up the rest from reference TRBV7-8 and TRBJ2-1 gives the full variable domain: GAGVSQSPRYKVAKRGQDVALRCDPISGHVSLFWYQQALGQGPEFLTYFQNEAQLDKSGLPSDRFFAERPEGSVSTLKIQRTQQEDSAVYLCASSDMTGDNEQFFGPGTRLTVL.

To note about this clonotype: Germline is not matched at one junction end, which may reflect a read error. The J gene is TRBJ2-3, the V gene TRBV7-9, with D uncertain. This CDR3 is 14 amino acids long. Germline CDR1 is SEHNR and CDR2 is FQNEAQ (reference sequence). The CDR3 reads CASSSAESAPSSYF. As DNA, the CDR3 is TGTGCCAGCAGCTCCGCGGAATCAGCGCCGAGCTCCTACTTT. The variable domain in full, with the rest retrieved from reference TRBV7-9 and TRBJ2-3, is DTGVSQNPRHKITKRGQNVTFRCDPISEHNRLYWYRQTLGQGPEFLTYFQNEAQLEKSRLLSDRFSAERPKGSFSTLEIQRTEQGDSAMYLCASSSAESAPSSYFGPGTRLTVL.

This clonotype was found a few times. The chain links TRBV24-1 to TRBJ2-7; weak D call: TRBD1 (5 bases). Germline assignment: CDR1 KGHDR and CDR2 SFDVKD. V dropped 4 bases and J dropped 3 bases, with 12 bases sitting between them. CDR3 length: 14 amino acids. CDR3 in amino acids: CATSDKKTGYEQYF. The CDR3 nucleotides are TGTGCCACCAGTGACAAGAAAACAGGCTACGAGCAGTACTTC.

The chain has TRBV7-8 and TRBJ2-3; a weak D match, TRBD1 (6 bases). The J call is doubtful: the DNA matches TRBJ1-5 better. Germline CDR1 SGHVS, CDR2 FQNEAQ. CDR3 length: 13 amino acids. As DNA, the CDR3 is TGTGCCAGCAGGTTCGGGGGCACAGACGCGCAGCATTTT. This gives the protein CASRFGGTDAQHF.

The V call is TRBV11-3, the J call TRBJ2-3; the D gene is possibly TRBD2 (6 bases). V gave up 0 bases and J gave up 1 base, with 20 bases separating them. Per germline, CDR1 SGHNT and CDR2 YENEEA. The length of the CDR3 is 19 residues. In DNA form, the CDR3 reads TGTGCCAGCAGCTTAGATCTGACGGGCGGGACGGGGGGCACAGATACGCAGTATTTT. Amino acids: CASSLDLTGGTGGTDTQYF.

This rearrangement joins TRBV9 to TRBJ2-3; 8 bases are a match to TRBD2. V trimming: 7 bases; J trimming: 6 bases; junction bases outside the gene matches: 10. CDR1 SGDLS and CDR2 YYNGEE come from the germline V gene. This CDR3 spans 14 amino acids. The CDR3 DNA follows: TGTGCCAGCGGCTTAGCGGGGAGCATCGATACGCAGTATTTT. As protein: CASGLAGSIDTQYF.

A word on this clonotype: The junction shows a germline mismatch at one end, possibly a read error. The chain combines TRBV7-9 with TRBJ2-2; a possible D gene is TRBD2 (5 bases). CDR1 is SEHNR, CDR2 FQNEAQ, per germline (reference sequence). This CDR3 region has 12 residues. In DNA, the CDR3 is TGTGCCAGCAGCTTAGTACCCGGGAAGCTAATTTTT. Its translation: CASSLVPGKLIF.

The chain is built from TRBV7-2 and TRBJ2-7; D may match TRBD1 or TRBD2 (6 bases each). The CDR3 is 12 amino acids. CDR1 and CDR2 from the germline V gene are SGHTA and FQGNSA. The CDR3 protein is CASSWGAGKQHV. CDR3 DNA sequence: TGTGCCAGCAGTTGGGGGGCCGGCAAGCAACACGTC.